These T cell receptor beta chains were read from a single sample in a study of blood T cell repertoires in COVID-19. Measured with immunoSEQ multiplex PCR; TCRdb has only the in-frame clones, and not every one. The sample holds more than 75,000 clones, more than 70% seen once. The sample comprised peripheral blood. These receptor sequences come from a man aged 50-60 years with COVID-19, enrolled during active disease. Each CDR3 is given with its conserved first and last residue. Fields, in order: V gene, J gene, clone size, D gene, CDR3 DNA, CDR3 protein. A D gene is named only where the DNA matches it firmly. Size values are once, few and many counts, or a class for expanded clones, and some rows have none.

TRBV3-1/TRBV3-2	TRBJ2-1	.	.	TGTGCCAGCAGCCAAAGGAGATCGGAAACAGGGAATGAGCAGTTCTTC	CASSQRRSETGNEQFF
TRBV11-2	TRBJ1-1	.	TRBD1	TGTGCCAGCAGCTTAGGGACAGGGTTGGTGAACACTGAAGCTTTCTTT	CASSLGTGLVNTEAFF
TRBV9	TRBJ1-1	.	TRBD1	TGTGCCAGCAGCGGGACAGGGAGGAAGAACACTGAAGCTTTCTTT	CASSGTGRKNTEAFF
TRBV7-3	TRBJ2-3	.	.	TGTGCCAGCAGCTTAATGGGCCCGGACATGGGGAAGACAGATACGCAGTATTTT	CASSLMGPDMGKTDTQYF
TRBV2	TRBJ1-2	once	.	TGTGCCAGCAGCGGTCGGGACTATGGCTACACCTTC	CASSGRDYGYTF
TRBV5-4	TRBJ1-6	.	TRBD1	TGTGCCAGCAGCGCGACCGGACAGGGGGCATCCTATAATTCACCCCTCCACTTT	CASSATGQGASYNSPLHF
TRBV3-1/TRBV3-2	TRBJ2-7	.	.	TGTGCCAGTCGGAGGGGTGGCGAGCAGTACTTC	CASRRGGEQYF
TRBV5-5	TRBJ2-5	.	.	TGTGCCAGCAGCTTGGCGGGTGGCGAGACCCAGTACTTC	CASSLAGGETQYF
TRBV5-1	TRBJ1-3	.	TRBD1	TGCGCCAGCAGCCCCGGGACAGCTGGAAACACCATATATTTT	CASSPGTAGNTIYF
TRBV30	TRBJ1-5	.	.	TGTGCCTGGAGTGGATCGGGCAATCAGCCCCAGCATTTT	CAWSGSGNQPQHF
TRBV7-8	TRBJ1-3	.	TRBD1	TGTGCCAGCAGCTTAGGACAGGGAAACTCTGGAAACACCATATATTTT	CASSLGQGNSGNTIYF
TRBV6-1	TRBJ1-6	.	.	TGTGCCAGCAGTGATGCCCACAGGGATTCACCCCTCCACTTT	CASSDAHRDSPLHF
TRBV7-9	TRBJ2-7	.	TRBD1	TGTGCCAGCAGCGTTCCGGGACAGGGCCCGGGGGGCGAGCAGTACTTC	CASSVPGQGPGGEQYF
TRBV6-5	TRBJ1-2	.	.	TGTGCCAGCAGTCCGGGCTCGGGGTATGGCTACACCTTC	CASSPGSGYGYTF
TRBV10-3	TRBJ1-6	.	TRBD1	TGTGCCATCAGCGCTAAGACAGGGACGAATTCACCCCTCCACTTT	CAISAKTGTNSPLHF
TRBV5-1	TRBJ1-6	.	TRBD1	TGCGCCAGCAGCGGCGGACAGGGGATGGCACCCCTCCACTTT	CASSGGQGMAPLHF
TRBV6-5	TRBJ1-3	.	TRBD1	TGTGCCAGCAGAGGAGTGGGACAGGGAAACACCATATATTTT	CASRGVGQGNTIYF
TRBV10-1	TRBJ2-1	.	TRBD2	TGCGCCAGCAGTGCCGGGACTAGCGGGGGGAATGAGCAGTTCTTC	CASSAGTSGGNEQFF
TRBV20-1	TRBJ1-5	.	.	TGCAGTGCTAGTAAAATCCAGTATCAGCCCCAGCATTTT	CSASKIQYQPQHF
TRBV4-3	TRBJ1-2	once	TRBD1	TGCGCCAGCAGCCAACGGGACAGTACCTATGGCTACACCTTC	CASSQRDSTYGYTF
TRBV6-2/TRBV6-3	TRBJ2-7	.	.	TGTGCCAGCAGTAGGGGTCTACTCCCCGAGCAGTACTTC	CASSRGLLPEQYF
TRBV5-1	TRBJ2-7	.	.	TGCGCCAGCAGCCCGAGACAGGGGACTACCTACGAGCAGTACTTC	CASSPRQGTTYEQYF
TRBV7-8	TRBJ1-2	.	.	TGTGCCAGCAGCTTAAGGGGGGGAGCTAACTATGGCTACACCTTC	CASSLRGGANYGYTF
TRBV5-1	TRBJ2-7	.	TRBD1	TGCGCCAGCAGCTTACAGGGGAACTACGTCGAGCAGTACTTC	CASSLQGNYVEQYF
TRBV10-1	TRBJ2-7	.	.	TGCGCCAGCAGTAAAGGACAACCTCCCTACGAGCAGTACTTC	CASSKGQPPYEQYF
TRBV7-9	TRBJ1-3	.	.	TGTGCCAGCAGCCTCTCCTTCTCTGGAAACACCATATATTTT	CASSLSFSGNTIYF
TRBV11-2	TRBJ2-7	.	TRBD2	TGTGCCAGCAGCTTTCCCTGGGAGGGCGAGCAGTACTTC	CASSFPWEGEQYF
TRBV7-8	TRBJ1-1	.	TRBD1	TGTGCCAGCAGCCAGGACAGGGGGAAGGACACTGAAGCTTTCTTT	CASSQDRGKDTEAFF
TRBV27	TRBJ1-3	once	TRBD1	TGTGCCAGCAGCCCGAAAGGGGGCCTCCTGGCGACCACCATATATTTT	CASSPKGGLLATTIYF
TRBV5-6	TRBJ2-7	.	.	TGTGCCAGCAGCTTGGTATCCTACGAGCAGTACTTC	CASSLVSYEQYF
TRBV19	TRBJ1-5	.	.	TGTGCCAGTAGTATAGAGCGAACAGGGATTCAGCCCCAGCATTTT	CASSIERTGIQPQHF
TRBV19	TRBJ1-2	.	TRBD1	TGTGCCAGTAGGGGAAACAGGGGCTCTAACTATGGCTACACCTTC	CASRGNRGSNYGYTF
TRBV6-6	TRBJ1-2	.	.	TGTGCCAGCAGTACTGGGACACCTAACTATGGCTACACCTTC	CASSTGTPNYGYTF
TRBV10-3	TRBJ1-2	.	.	TGTGCCATCAGTGAGCTCGCGACTAACTATGGCTACACCTTC	CAISELATNYGYTF
TRBV6-6	TRBJ1-2	.	TRBD1	TGTGCCAGCAGTGACCCGGACAGGACTATCTATGGCTACACCTTC	CASSDPDRTIYGYTF
TRBV27	TRBJ2-3	.	.	TGTGCCAGCGGCCGAACCGGGACTCTCGCCACAGATACGCAGTATTTT	CASGRTGTLATDTQYF
TRBV7-2	TRBJ1-3	.	TRBD1	TGTGCCAGCAGCTTATTCAGGGGGCAAAGCTCTGGAAACACCATATATTTT	CASSLFRGQSSGNTIYF
TRBV11-2	TRBJ2-1	.	.	TGTGCCAGCAGCCCCTTCGTGGTAGCGGAGTACAATGAGCAGTTCTTC	CASSPFVVAEYNEQFF
TRBV18	TRBJ2-2	.	.	TGTGCCAGCTCACCACTGCTAGCCGGGGAGCTGTTTTTT	CASSPLLAGELFF
TRBV4-3	TRBJ1-1	.	TRBD1	TGCGCCAGCAGCCCGGGGGGCCCCGGGACAGGGCCGTACACTGAAGCTTTCTTT	CASSPGGPGTGPYTEAFF
TRBV19	TRBJ1-6	.	.	TGTGCCAGCCGCGGGAGCTCCTATAATTCACCCCTCCACTTT	CASRGSSYNSPLHF
TRBV7-9	TRBJ2-7	once	.	TGTGCCAGCAGCCACCCAGGGGACTACGAGCAGTACTTC	CASSHPGDYEQYF
TRBV28	TRBJ2-3	.	TRBD1	TGTGCCAGCAGGGACAGGGGGCCAAATACGCAGTATTTT	CASRDRGPNTQYF